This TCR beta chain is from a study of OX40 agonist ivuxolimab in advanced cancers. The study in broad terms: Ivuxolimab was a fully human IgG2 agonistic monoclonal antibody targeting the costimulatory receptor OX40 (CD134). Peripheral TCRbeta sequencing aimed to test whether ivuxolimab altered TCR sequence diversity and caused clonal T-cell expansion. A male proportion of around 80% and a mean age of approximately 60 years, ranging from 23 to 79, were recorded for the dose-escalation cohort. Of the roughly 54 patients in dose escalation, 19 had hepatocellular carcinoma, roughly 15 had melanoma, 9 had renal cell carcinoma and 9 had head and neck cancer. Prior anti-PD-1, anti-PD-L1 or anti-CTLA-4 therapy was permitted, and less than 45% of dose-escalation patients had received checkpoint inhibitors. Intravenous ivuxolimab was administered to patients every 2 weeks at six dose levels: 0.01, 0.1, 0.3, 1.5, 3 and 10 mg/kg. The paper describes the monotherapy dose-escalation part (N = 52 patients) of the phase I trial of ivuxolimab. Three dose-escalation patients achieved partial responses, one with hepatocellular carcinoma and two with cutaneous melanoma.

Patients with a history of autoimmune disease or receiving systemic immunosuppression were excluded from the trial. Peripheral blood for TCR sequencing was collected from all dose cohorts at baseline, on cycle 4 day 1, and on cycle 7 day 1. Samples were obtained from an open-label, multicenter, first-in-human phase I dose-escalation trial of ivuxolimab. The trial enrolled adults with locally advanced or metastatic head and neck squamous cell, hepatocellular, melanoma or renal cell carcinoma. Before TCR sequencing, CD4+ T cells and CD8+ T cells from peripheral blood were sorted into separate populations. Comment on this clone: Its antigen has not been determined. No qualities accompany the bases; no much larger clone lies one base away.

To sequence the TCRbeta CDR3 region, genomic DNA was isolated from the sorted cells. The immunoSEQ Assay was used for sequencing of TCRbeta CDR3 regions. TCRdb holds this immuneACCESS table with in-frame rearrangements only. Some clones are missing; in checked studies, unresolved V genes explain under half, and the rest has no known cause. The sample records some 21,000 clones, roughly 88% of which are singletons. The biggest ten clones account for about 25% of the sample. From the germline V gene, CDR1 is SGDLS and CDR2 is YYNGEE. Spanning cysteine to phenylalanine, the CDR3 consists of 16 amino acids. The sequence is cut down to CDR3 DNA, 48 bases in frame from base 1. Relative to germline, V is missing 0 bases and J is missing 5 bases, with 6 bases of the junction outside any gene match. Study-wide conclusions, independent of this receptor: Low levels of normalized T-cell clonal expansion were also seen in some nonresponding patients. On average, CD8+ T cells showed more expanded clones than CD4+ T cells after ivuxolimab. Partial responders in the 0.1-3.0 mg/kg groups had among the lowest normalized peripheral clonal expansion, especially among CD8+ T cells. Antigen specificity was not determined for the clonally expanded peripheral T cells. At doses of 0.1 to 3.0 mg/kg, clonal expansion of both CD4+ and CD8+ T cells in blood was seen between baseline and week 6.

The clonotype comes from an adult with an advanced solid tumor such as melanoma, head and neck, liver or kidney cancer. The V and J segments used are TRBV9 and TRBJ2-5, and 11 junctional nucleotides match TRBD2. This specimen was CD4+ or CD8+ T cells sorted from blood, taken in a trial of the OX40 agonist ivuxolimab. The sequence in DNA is TGTGCCAGCAGCGTAGATACTAGCGGGAGTGACGAGACCCAGTACTTC. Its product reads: CASSVDTSGSDETQYF.